Listed here are 16 T cell receptor beta chains from one sample, sequenced in a study of shared clonotypes between healthy human individuals. The data were produced by immunoSEQ multiplex PCR, yet TCRdb's version contains in-frame clones alone and is incomplete. The sample has about 2 million clones, 95% seen once. Specimen: naive CD4+ T cells sorted from blood. Sample subset: CD45RA+ positively selected. The receptors derive from a man between 18 and 35 years old in good health.

This clone was seen once. The rearrangement links TRBV5-1 to TRBJ1-6; D gene ambiguous. This CDR3 comprises 14 residues. V was trimmed by 4 bases and J by 10 bases, leaving 15 bases between them. Per the germline V gene, CDR1 is SGHRS and CDR2 is YFSETQ. The CDR3 bases are TGCGCCAGCAGCCCGGGAAGTAACAGCTCACCCCTCCACTTT. This encodes CASSPGSNSSPLHF.

The chain joins TRBV2 to TRBJ2-7; 11 nucleotides agree with TRBD2. J lost 0 bases, V lost 5 bases, and 12 bases had no gene match. The length of the CDR3 is 18 residues. Per the germline V gene, CDR1 is SNHLY and CDR2 is FYNNEI. Written as DNA, the CDR3 is TGTGCCAGCAGTACCGGGACTAGCGGAACTTCAAGCTCCTACGAGCAGTACTTC. As protein: CASSTGTSGTSSSYEQYF. Together with reference TRBV2 and TRBJ2-7, the CDR3 gives the full variable domain: EPEVTQTPSHQVTQMGQEVILRCVPISNHLYFYWYRQILGQKVEFLVSFYNNEISEKSEIFDDQFSVERPDGSNFTLKIRSTKLEDSAMYFCASSTGTSGTSSSYEQYFGPGTRLTVT.

As for this clone: This specimen includes other DNA sequences encoding the same CDR3. The chain combines TRBV5-4 with TRBJ2-5; 15 nucleotides align to TRBD2. With V trimmed by 4 bases and J by 2 bases, 3 bases remained unmatched. Germline CDR1 reads SGHNT; CDR2 reads YYREEE (reference sequence). This CDR3 is 16 amino acids long. Here the CDR3 DNA reads TGTGCCAGCAGCACCGGACTAGCGGGAGGGCAAGAGACCCAGTACTTC. Translating it yields CASSTGLAGGQETQYF.

The rearrangement links TRBV29-1 to TRBJ1-1; TRBD1 matches 9 bases. Germline-derived CDR1 and CDR2 are SQVTM and ANQGSEA. This CDR3 has 15 amino acids. V was clipped by 7 bases and J by 3 bases; unmatched bases: 12. CDR3 nucleotide sequence: TGCAGCGGCCCGGACTTACAGGGGGCCGACACTGAAGCTTTCTTT. Protein: CSGPDLQGADTEAFF. The variable domain in full, completed from reference TRBV29-1 and TRBJ1-1, reads SAVISQKPSRDICQRGTSLTIQCQVDSQVTMMFWYRQQPGQSLTLIATANQGSEATYESGFVIDKFPISRPNLTFSTLTVSNMSPEDSSIYLCSGPDLQGADTEAFFGQGTRLTVV.

The chain joins TRBV18 to TRBJ2-3, with 7 bases that match TRBD2. The CDR3 sequence is 13 residues long. After removal of 6 bases from V and 4 bases from J, the junction contained 4 bases not matched to a gene. The germline gives CDR1 KGHSH, CDR2 LQKENI. CDR3 coding DNA: TGTGCCAGCTCCACCGCGGGAGCAGATACGCAGTATTTT. Amino acids: CASSTAGADTQYF.

With regard to this clone: In the same sample, other DNA sequences code for this CDR3. The CDR3 DNA reads as TGCGCCAGCAGCGGATCACAAGAGACCCAGTACTTC. It yields the protein CASSGSQETQYF. The chain carries TRBV5-1 and TRBJ2-5; D remains ambiguous. The CDR3 is 12 amino acids. The V end lost 4 bases, the J end lost 2 bases, and 6 bases lay between the germline ends. CDR1 is SGHRS and CDR2 is YFSETQ in the germline V gene. The variable domain in full, completed from reference TRBV5-1 and TRBJ2-5, reads KAGVTQTPRYLIKTRGQQVTLSCSPISGHRSVSWYQQTPGQGLQFLFEYFSETQRNKGNFPGRFSGRQFSNSRSEMNVSTLELGDSALYLCASSGSQETQYFGPGTRLLVL.

CDR3 nucleotides: TGTGCCATACGCGTGGCAGCCTCCTACGAGCAGTACTTC. Its translation is CAIRVAASYEQYF. The J gene is TRBJ2-7, the V gene TRBV10-3; D unresolved. V lost 9 bases to trimming and J lost 0 bases, with 12 bases between them. The CDR3 has 13 amino acids. The germline CDR1 and CDR2 sequences are ENHRY and SYGVKD.

The rearrangement uses TRBV9 and TRBJ2-2, with 7 bases identical to TRBD2. The V and J ends lost 0 bases and 1 base, in that order; junction bases with no gene match: 3. The CDR3 is 16 amino acids. Germline CDR1 reads SGDLS; CDR2 reads YYNGEE. CDR3 bases: TGTGCCAGCAGCGTAGCGTCTAGCGGGAACACCGGGGAGCTGTTTTTT. Its translation is CASSVASSGNTGELFF.

The rearrangement joins TRBV20-1 to TRBJ2-7, with a tentative D call TRBD2 (5 bases). In germline, CDR1 is DFQATT, CDR2 SNEGSKA (reference sequence). The CDR3 length is 11 residues. V gave up 4 bases and J gave up 5 bases, with 9 bases separating them. The CDR3, as DNA: TGCAGTGCTACCCTCGGGGACGAGCAGTACTTC. Its protein product is CSATLGDEQYF.

On this clone itself: The sample holds other DNA sequences that translate to the same CDR3. The V and J genes are TRBV2 and TRBJ2-7; possible D gene TRBD1, 6 bases. The germline V and J ends were trimmed by 5 bases and 3 bases, with 11 bases remaining between them. Germline assignment: CDR1 SNHLY and CDR2 FYNNEI. The CDR3 covers 13 residues. In DNA, the CDR3 is TGTGCCAGCAGTCTAGACAGGAGCTACGAGCAGTACTTC. It encodes CASSLDRSYEQYF.

The rearrangement links TRBV2 to TRBJ1-5, with 7 nucleotides matching TRBD1. Germline V CDR1 and CDR2: SNHLY, FYNNEI. The V segment lost 7 bases and the J segment 5 bases; nucleotides outside the gene matches: 8. This CDR3 is built from 14 residues. Here the CDR3 DNA reads TGTGCCAGCACCGGGACAGACTACTATCAGCCCCAGCATTTT. The encoded protein is CASTGTDYYQPQHF. Based on the CDR3 plus reference TRBV2 and TRBJ1-5, the full variable domain is EPEVTQTPSHQVTQMGQEVILRCVPISNHLYFYWYRQILGQKVEFLVSFYNNEISEKSEIFDDQFSVERPDGSNFTLKIRSTKLEDSAMYFCASTGTDYYQPQHFGDGTRLSIL.

The V call is TRBV6-5, the J call TRBJ2-5, with D perhaps matching TRBD2 (5 bases). From germline, CDR1 is MNHEY and CDR2 SVGAGI. This CDR3 is 15 amino acids long. Trimming left V 4 bases short and J 1 base short, with 13 bases between. CDR3 amino acids: CASSFRLRVQETQYF. For the CDR3, the DNA is TGTGCCAGCAGTTTCAGGTTGAGGGTCCAAGAGACCCAGTACTTC.

This sequence joins TRBV7-9 and TRBJ2-7; the match to TRBD1 covers 10 bases. Trimming removed 4 bases from V and 4 bases from J; junction bases left unmatched: 7. Germline assignment: CDR1 SEHNR and CDR2 FQNEAQ (reference sequence). There are 15 residues in the CDR3. The CDR3 nucleotides read TGTGCCAGCAGCTCCCCGGGACAGGGGACATACGAGCAGTACTTC. It yields the protein CASSSPGQGTYEQYF. Complete variable domain (other parts from reference TRBV7-9 and TRBJ2-7): DTGVSQNPRHKITKRGQNVTFRCDPISEHNRLYWYRQTLGQGPEFLTYFQNEAQLEKSRLLSDRFSAERPKGSFSTLEIQRTEQGDSAMYLCASSSPGQGTYEQYFGPGTRLTVT.

The J gene is TRBJ2-7, the V gene TRBV11-2, with D possibly being TRBD2 (7 bases). This CDR3 spans 18 amino acids. Germline CDR1 reads SGHAT; CDR2 reads FQNNGV. Trimming took 5 bases from V and 1 from J, leaving 24 bases between them. CDR3 coding DNA: TGTGCCAGCAGCCGTTCTTGGTTAAGGGGGGGTAAGTCCTACGAGCAGTACTTC. Translated, it gives CASSRSWLRGGKSYEQYF.

This clone occurred once. The CDR3 loop reads CATSGGPGREQFF. CDR3 DNA: TGTGCCACTTCCGGAGGGCCGGGGAGAGAGCAGTTCTTC. The chain carries TRBV10-3 and TRBJ2-1; TRBD2 might be the D (6 bases). This CDR3 comprises 13 residues. Germline V gene lookup returns CDR1 ENHRY and CDR2 SYGVKD. V was cut by 10 bases and J by 10 bases, with 20 bases left in between.

The CDR3 here is CATSFGAAQETQYF. The CDR3 DNA reads as TGTGCCACCAGCTTTGGGGCAGCTCAAGAGACCCAGTACTTC. This chain connects TRBV15 to TRBJ2-5; tentative D call: TRBD1 (5 bases). The V end was cut by 5 bases, the J end by 2 bases, with 12 bases between. The CDR3 is 14 amino acids. Germline CDR1 reads LNHNV; CDR2 reads YYDKDF (reference sequence).